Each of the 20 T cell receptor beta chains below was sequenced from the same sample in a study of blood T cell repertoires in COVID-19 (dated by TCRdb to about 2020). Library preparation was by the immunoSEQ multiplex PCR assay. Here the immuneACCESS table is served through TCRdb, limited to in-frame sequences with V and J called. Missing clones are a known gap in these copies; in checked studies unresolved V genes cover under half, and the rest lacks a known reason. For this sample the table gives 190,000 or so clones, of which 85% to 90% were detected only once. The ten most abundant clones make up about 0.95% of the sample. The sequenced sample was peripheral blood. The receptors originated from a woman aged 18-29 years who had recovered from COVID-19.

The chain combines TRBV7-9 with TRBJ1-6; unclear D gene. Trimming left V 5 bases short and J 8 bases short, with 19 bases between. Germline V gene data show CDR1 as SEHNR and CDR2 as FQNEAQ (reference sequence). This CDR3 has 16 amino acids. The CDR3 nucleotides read TGTGCCAGCAGCGGAGGCGTCCAGGCTTCCCATTCACCCCTCCACTTT. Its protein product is CASSGGVQASHSPLHF.

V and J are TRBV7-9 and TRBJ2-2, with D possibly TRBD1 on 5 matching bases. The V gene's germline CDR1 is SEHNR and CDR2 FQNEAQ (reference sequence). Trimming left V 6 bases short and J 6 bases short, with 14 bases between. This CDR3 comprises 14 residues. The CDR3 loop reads CASRGGAWAGELFF. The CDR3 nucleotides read TGTGCCAGCAGAGGTGGGGCATGGGCCGGGGAGCTGTTTTTT.

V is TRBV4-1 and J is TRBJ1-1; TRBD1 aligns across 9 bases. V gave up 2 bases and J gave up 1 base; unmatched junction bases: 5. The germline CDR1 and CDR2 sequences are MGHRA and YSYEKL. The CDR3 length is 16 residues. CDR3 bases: TGCGCCAGCAGCCAAAAGGGGGGACAGGGGAACACTGAAGCTTTCTTT. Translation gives CASSQKGGQGNTEAFF.

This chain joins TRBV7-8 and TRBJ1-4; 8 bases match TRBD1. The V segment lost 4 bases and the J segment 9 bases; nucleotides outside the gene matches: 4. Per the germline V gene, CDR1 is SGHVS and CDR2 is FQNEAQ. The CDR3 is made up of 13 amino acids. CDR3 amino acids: CASSSSGGQKLFF. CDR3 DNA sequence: TGTGCCAGCAGCTCATCAGGGGGCCAAAAACTGTTTTTT.

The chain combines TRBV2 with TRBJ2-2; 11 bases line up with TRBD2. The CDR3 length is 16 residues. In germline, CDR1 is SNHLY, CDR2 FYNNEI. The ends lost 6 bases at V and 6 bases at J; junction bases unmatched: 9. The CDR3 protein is CASSATQLAGAGELFF. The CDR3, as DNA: TGTGCCAGCAGCGCGACCCAACTAGCGGGAGCCGGGGAGCTGTTTTTT.

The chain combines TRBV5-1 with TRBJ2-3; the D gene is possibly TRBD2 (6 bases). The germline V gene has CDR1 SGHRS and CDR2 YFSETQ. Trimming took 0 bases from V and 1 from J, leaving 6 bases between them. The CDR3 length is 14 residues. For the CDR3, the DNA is TGCGCCAGCAGCTTGGGACTAGGCACAGATACGCAGTATTTT. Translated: CASSLGLGTDTQYF.

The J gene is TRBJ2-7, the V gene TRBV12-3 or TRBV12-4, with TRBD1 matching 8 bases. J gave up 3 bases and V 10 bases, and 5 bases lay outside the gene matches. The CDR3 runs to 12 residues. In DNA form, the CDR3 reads TGTGCCATCCGGACAGGGCGCTACGAGCAGTACTTC. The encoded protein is CAIRTGRYEQYF.

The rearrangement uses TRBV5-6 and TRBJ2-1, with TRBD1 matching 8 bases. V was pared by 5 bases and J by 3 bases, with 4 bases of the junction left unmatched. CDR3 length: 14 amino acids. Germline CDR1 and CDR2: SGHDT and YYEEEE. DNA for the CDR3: TGTGCCAGCAGGGTAACAGGGGGCTACAATGAGCAGTTCTTC. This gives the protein CASRVTGGYNEQFF.

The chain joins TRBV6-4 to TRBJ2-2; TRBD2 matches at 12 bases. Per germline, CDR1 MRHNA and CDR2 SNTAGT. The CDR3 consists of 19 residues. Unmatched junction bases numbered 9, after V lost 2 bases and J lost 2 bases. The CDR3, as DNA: TGTGCCAGCAGTGACCGGACTAGCGGGGAGAAACCTAACACCGGGGAGCTGTTTTTT. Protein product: CASSDRTSGEKPNTGELFF.

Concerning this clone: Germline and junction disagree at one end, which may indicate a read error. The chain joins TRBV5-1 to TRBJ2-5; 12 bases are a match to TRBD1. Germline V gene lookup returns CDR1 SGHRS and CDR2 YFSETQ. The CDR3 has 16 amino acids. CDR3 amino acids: CARSRGDRGHQETQYF. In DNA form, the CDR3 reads TGCGCCCGCAGCCGGGGGGACAGGGGGCATCAGGAGACCCAGTACTTC.

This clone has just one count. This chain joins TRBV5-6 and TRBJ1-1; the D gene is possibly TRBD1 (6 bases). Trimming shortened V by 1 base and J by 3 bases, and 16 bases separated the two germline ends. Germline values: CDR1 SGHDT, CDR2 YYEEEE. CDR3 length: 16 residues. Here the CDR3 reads CASSLLRQGKDTEAFF. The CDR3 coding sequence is TGTGCCAGCAGCTTGTTACGGCAGGGGAAGGACACTGAAGCTTTCTTT. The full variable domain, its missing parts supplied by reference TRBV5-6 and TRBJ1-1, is DAGVTQSPTHLIKTRGQQVTLRCSPKSGHDTVSWYQQALGQGPQFIFQYYEEEERQRGNFPDRFSGHQFPNYSSELNVNALLLGDSALYLCASSLLRQGKDTEAFFGQGTRLTVV.

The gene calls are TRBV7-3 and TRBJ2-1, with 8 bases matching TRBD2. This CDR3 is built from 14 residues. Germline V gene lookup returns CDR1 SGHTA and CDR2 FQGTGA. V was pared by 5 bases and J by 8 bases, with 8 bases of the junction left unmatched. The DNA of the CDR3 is TGTGCCAGCAGCCCTGGGACTAGTCTCGATGAGCAGTTCTTC. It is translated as CASSPGTSLDEQFF.

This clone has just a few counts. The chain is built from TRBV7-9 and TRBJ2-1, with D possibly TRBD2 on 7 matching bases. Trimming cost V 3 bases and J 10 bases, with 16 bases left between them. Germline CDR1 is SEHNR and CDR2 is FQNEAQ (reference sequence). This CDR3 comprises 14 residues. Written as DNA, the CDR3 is TGTGCCAGCAGCTTCCTAGCGGAGAGGGGGGAGCAGTTCTTC. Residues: CASSFLAERGEQFF.

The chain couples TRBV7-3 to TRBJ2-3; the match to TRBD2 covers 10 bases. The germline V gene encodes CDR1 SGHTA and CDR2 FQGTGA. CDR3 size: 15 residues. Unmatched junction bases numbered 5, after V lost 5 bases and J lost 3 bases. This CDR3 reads CASSKSGGATDTQYF. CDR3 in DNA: TGTGCCAGCAGCAAAAGCGGGGGGGCGACAGATACGCAGTATTTT.

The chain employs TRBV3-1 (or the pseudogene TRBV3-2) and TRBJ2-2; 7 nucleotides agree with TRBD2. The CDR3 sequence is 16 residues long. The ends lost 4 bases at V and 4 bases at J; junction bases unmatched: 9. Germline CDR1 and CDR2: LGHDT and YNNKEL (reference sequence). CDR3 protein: CASSPAGSRGTGELFF. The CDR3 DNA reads TGTGCCAGCAGCCCAGCGGGATCGAGGGGCACCGGGGAGCTGTTTTTT.

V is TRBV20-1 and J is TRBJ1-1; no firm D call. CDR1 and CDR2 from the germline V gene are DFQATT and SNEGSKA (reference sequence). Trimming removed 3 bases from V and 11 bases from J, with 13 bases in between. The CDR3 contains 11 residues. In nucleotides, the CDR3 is TGCAGTGCTAGCAACCGTGGAGGCGCTTTCTTT. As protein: CSASNRGGAFF.

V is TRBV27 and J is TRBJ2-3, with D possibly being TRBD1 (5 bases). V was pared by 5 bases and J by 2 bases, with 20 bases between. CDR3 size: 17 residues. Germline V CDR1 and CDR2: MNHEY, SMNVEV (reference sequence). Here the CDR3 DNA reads TGTGCCAGCAGTGCCCTAGGGGCCGCCAGCTACACAGATACGCAGTATTTT. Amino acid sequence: CASSALGAASYTDTQYF.

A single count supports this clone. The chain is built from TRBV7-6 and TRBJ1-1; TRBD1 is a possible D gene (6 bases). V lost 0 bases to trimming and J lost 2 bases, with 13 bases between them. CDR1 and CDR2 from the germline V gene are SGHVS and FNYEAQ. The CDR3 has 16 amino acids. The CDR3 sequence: CASSLAPGQINTEAFF. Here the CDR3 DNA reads TGTGCCAGCAGCTTAGCGCCTGGACAGATTAACACTGAAGCTTTCTTT.

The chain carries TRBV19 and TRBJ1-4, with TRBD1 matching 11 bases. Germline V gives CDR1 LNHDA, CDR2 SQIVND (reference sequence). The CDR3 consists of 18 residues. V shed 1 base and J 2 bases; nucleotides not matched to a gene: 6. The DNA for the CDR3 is TGTGCCAGTAGTATAGCCCAACGGGACAGGGGGACTAATGAAAAACTGTTTTTT. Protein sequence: CASSIAQRDRGTNEKLFF.

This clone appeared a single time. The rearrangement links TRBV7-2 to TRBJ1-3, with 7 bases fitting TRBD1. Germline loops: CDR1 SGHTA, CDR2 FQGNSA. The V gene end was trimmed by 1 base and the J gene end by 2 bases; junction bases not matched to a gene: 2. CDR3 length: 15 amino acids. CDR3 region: CASSLGTGAGNTIYF. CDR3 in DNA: TGTGCCAGCAGCTTAGGAACAGGGGCTGGAAACACCATATATTTT.